Below, one TCR beta chain is given with its context. These data come from a study of technical replicates of blood from a few donors. Some clones are missing from TCRdb's copy, which holds only in-frame ones; the method was immunoSEQ multiplex PCR. The sample consists of approximately 90,000 clones, about 96% of them appearing once. CDR1 is SGHRS and CDR2 is YFSETQ in the germline V gene. CDR3 length equals 12 residues. The V and J ends lost 7 bases and 6 bases respectively, with 11 bases between them. Sequencing was performed on T cells isolated from PBMCs. This clonotype originated in a human donor in good health. V gene TRBV5-1 combines with J gene TRBJ2-1; D call uncertain. The CDR3 nucleotides read TGCGCCAGCGGGCGCGAGACCAATGAGCAGTTCTTC. It encodes CASGRETNEQFF.